This TCR beta chain was observed in a study of regulatory T cells in long-lasting Graves disease. Study results and caveats: Persistent patients shared thousands of public clonotypes among themselves. Newly diagnosed patients shared fewer, at roughly 970.

For this clonotype: The antigen is undetermined. One end of the junction varies from germline; a read error may be responsible.

Time point noted: newly diagnosed GD, antithyroid drugs for less than 3 months. There was RNA extracted from PBMCs, and the TCR library was made from it. TCR beta libraries were built with iRepertoire HTBI primers and Arm-PCR of CDR3 regions. Via MiXCR, TCRdb re-called the multiplex PCR reads, giving one row per CDR3 protein. The data contain hundreds of thousands of distinct CDR3 sequences, 16% of them singletons. The CDR3 sequence is 15 residues long. In germline, CDR1 is SNHLY, CDR2 FYNNEI. The same sample was also used in a study of T cells in Graves' hyperthyroidism and ophthalmopathy. Per that paper: Among clonotypes expanded in thyroid above 0.001, most were also found in blood.

This chain joins TRBV2 and TRBJ2-7, with 7 nucleotides matching TRBD1. This TCR derives from a woman aged 25-40 years with Graves disease. The specimen comprised peripheral blood mononuclear cells (PBMCs), sampled at new diagnosis, from a patient treated with antithyroid drugs. The CDR3: CASSDATDRYYKQYF. CDR3 in DNA: TGTGCCAGCAGTGACGCCACGGACAGGTACTACAAGCAGTACTTC. The whole variable domain, remainder taken from reference TRBV2 and TRBJ2-7, is EPEVTQTPSHQVTQMGQEVILRCVPISNHLYFYWYRQILGQKVEFLVSFYNNEISEKSEIFDDQFSVERPDGSNFTLKIRSTKLEDSAMYFCASSDATDRYYKQYFGPGTRLTVT.